This T cell receptor (beta chain) stems from a study of T cells expressing NK-cell markers (dated by TCRdb to about 2020). In terms of the full investigation: TCR beta-chain repertoires were profiled in sorted CD3+CD56+NKG2C+, CD3+CD56+NKG2C- and CD3+CD56-NKG2C+ T-cell subsets from fewer than 10 donors. All eight donors whose samples were sequenced were randomly selected healthy volunteers, three of them men and five women. Among the eight sequenced donors, only one was HCMV-seronegative, while the other seven were HCMV-seropositive. Illumina HiSeq 2000/2500, MiSeq or NextSeq was used to sequence libraries as 2 x 150 bp reads.

HCMV-specific IgG was detected in serum with a commercial ELISA kit to determine HCMV serostatus. Ficoll density gradient centrifugation was used to isolate peripheral blood mononuclear cells from blood. To note about this clonotype: It lacks a known antigen.

Taken from the germline V gene, the CDR1 and CDR2 loops are MNHNS and SASEGT. The CDR3 sequence holds 14 residues, the cysteine and phenylalanine included. DNA is not recorded here. Sequencer: Illumina HiSeq 2000. 5'RACE template switching, by which a universal primer site and unique molecular identifiers were added, was used to make TCR beta cDNA libraries. cDNA synthesis was primed from the TCR beta constant segment and was followed by two successive PCR amplification steps. The study's own analysis went as follows. Reads were demultiplexed and grouped by UMI with MIGEC, and clonotypes were assembled and quantified with MiTCR. To exclude erroneous sequences, any TCR cDNA sequence not supported by at least two reads was discarded. The tcR package was used for downstream repertoire analysis, with clonotypes matched between fractions based on CDR3 nucleotide sequence plus V segment. VDJmatch was used to annotate antigen specificity against VDJdb, with one amino acid substitution in CDR3 allowed. TCRdb reprocessed the sequencing reads and holds a single record per CDR3 protein sequence, with no DNA. TCRdb's processing, not the study's, gives the V and J calls here. The table held for this sample gives 400,000 to 500,000 distinct CDR3 sequences. In total, the top ten clones hold 7.3% of the sample.

General findings and caveats noted by the study authors: Whether the expanded NKG2C-expressing T cell clones were specific for HCMV antigens was left unclear. Those dominant clonotypes were again the most abundant among CD3+CD56-NKG2C+ cells in several donors, at roughly 28.3-65%. In 5 to 7 donors, the dominant CD3+CD56+NKG2C+ clonotypes were found to rank among the top 10 CD8+ clonotypes and to make up roughly 1.0-7.0% of CD8+ T cells.

The chain is assembled from TRBV6-1 and TRBJ2-7; no DNA is available, so the TRBD1 call from TCRdb remains unchecked. Source material: blood T cells: a sorted CD56 or NKG2C T cell subset, CD4+ or CD8+ T cells, or bulk PBMC T cells (not recorded which). This clonotype was sampled from a woman aged 18-70 years in good health. The CDR3 region has the sequence CASSRTGNTYEQYF.